The 10 T cell receptor beta chains in this list originate from one sample, sequenced in a study of cytomegalovirus exposure and HLA in healthy donors. PCR amplification relied on 60 Vbeta primers (plus 13 Jbeta primers). The table came from immunoSEQ multiplex PCR; TCRdb's copy has only in-frame clones and leaves some out. The sample holds 85,000 to 130,000 clones; 60% to 85% are singletons and the top ten take around 5%. Sequenced: PBMCs. The source is a woman between 18 and 29 years old in good health and CMV-seropositive.

The rearrangement uses TRBV10-3 and TRBJ2-3, with TRBD2 matching over 9 bases. The junction had 3 bases not matched to a gene; V was cut back by 6 bases and J by 2 bases. The CDR3 has 14 residues. Germline V CDR1 and CDR2: ENHRY, SYGVKD. The CDR3 nucleotides are TGTGCCATCAGGGCTAGCGGGAACACAGATACGCAGTATTTT. This encodes CAIRASGNTDTQYF.

This clone occurred a few times. This chain links TRBV6-1 with TRBJ2-1; D not resolved. The CDR3 length is 10 residues. Trimming took 4 bases from V and 10 from J, leaving 5 bases between them. Germline values: CDR1 MNHNS, CDR2 SASEGT. The CDR3 here is CASSAREQFF. In DNA form, the CDR3 reads TGTGCCAGCAGTGCCCGGGAGCAGTTCTTC.

In this sample, this clone turned up a few times. This chain links TRBV2 with TRBJ2-7, with TRBD2 as a possible D gene (6 bases). The CDR3 contains 14 residues. V was clipped by 3 bases and J by 5 bases, with 14 bases between them. The germline V gene has CDR1 SNHLY and CDR2 FYNNEI. CDR3 sequence reads: CASSEGREHDEQYF. The CDR3 DNA reads TGTGCCAGCAGTGAGGGACGGGAGCACGACGAGCAGTACTTC.

The J gene is TRBJ2-7, the V gene TRBV2; no clear D. Germline assignment: CDR1 SNHLY and CDR2 FYNNEI. The CDR3 loop spans 15 amino acids. The V end lost 7 bases, the J end lost 2 bases, and 18 bases lay between the germline ends. The CDR3 protein is CASTPISSETYEQYF. The CDR3 nucleotides read TGTGCCAGCACCCCTATCTCCTCGGAGACCTACGAGCAGTACTTC.

This sequence joins TRBV28 and TRBJ2-7; TRBD2 aligns across 7 bases. The CDR3 is made up of 15 amino acids. From germline, CDR1 is MDHEN and CDR2 SYDVKM. V was clipped by 0 bases and J by 3 bases; unmatched bases: 5. As DNA, the CDR3 is TGTGCCAGCAGTTTATGGCGGGAGCATCTCTACGAGCAGTACTTC. As protein: CASSLWREHLYEQYF.

The chain carries TRBV4-1 and TRBJ1-4; possibly TRBD1 for D (5 bases). Germline CDR1 is MGHRA and CDR2 is YSYEKL. The CDR3 sequence is 13 residues long. Trimming removed 2 bases from V and 7 bases from J, with 8 bases in between. CDR3 coding DNA: TGCGCCAGCAGCCAATGGAGGGGTGAAAAACTGTTTTTT. It yields the protein CASSQWRGEKLFF.

This chain uses TRBV5-1 with TRBJ2-7; D gene unclear. V shed 1 base and J shed 3 bases, with 8 bases lying between them. The CDR3 is 13 residues long. Germline V gene sequence: CDR1 SGHRS, CDR2 YFSETQ. The CDR3 coding sequence is TGCGCCAGCAGCTTGTTTCCAAACTACGAGCAGTACTTC. Protein product: CASSLFPNYEQYF.

The V call is TRBV18, the J call TRBJ1-1; D possibly corresponds to TRBD1 (5 bases). This CDR3 is built from 17 residues. The germline CDR1 and CDR2 sequences are KGHSH and LQKENI. V was cut by 1 base and J by 0 bases, with 15 bases left in between. Written as DNA, the CDR3 is TGTGCCAGCTCACCACAGAGGACACGGACACTGAACACTGAAGCTTTCTTT. Protein sequence: CASSPQRTRTLNTEAFF.

The chain combines TRBV7-9 with TRBJ1-1; 11 bases agree with TRBD1. The CDR3 consists of 14 residues. Germline loops: CDR1 SEHNR, CDR2 FQNEAQ (reference sequence). V dropped 5 bases and J dropped 6; count of bases not matched to a gene: 5. The CDR3 sequence: CASSQGQGVPEAFF. The CDR3 DNA reads as TGTGCCAGCAGCCAGGGACAGGGGGTCCCTGAAGCTTTCTTT.

The V call is TRBV7-9, the J call TRBJ1-3; D is unresolved. Trimming stripped 5 bases from V and 3 bases from J, with 11 bases between. Germline V lookup: CDR1 SEHNR, CDR2 FQNEAQ (reference sequence). The CDR3 runs 14 residues. Here the CDR3 reads CASSPFTVGNTIYF. DNA for the CDR3: TGTGCCAGCAGCCCGTTTACGGTTGGAAACACCATATATTTT.